The T cell receptor (beta chain) described here comes from a study of blood T cells in healthy people across ages. This CDR3 is 16 amino acids long. Germline V lookup: CDR1 MGHRA, CDR2 YSYEKL. V gave up 0 bases and J gave up 4 bases; unmatched junction bases: 3. There are a few counts of this clonotype. Its cognate antigen is unknown. Study-wide results and limits: Older age went with lower TCR beta diversity per million T cells, in a roughly linear way. Relative to aged donors, long-lived donors carried more naive CD4+ cells and displayed higher diversity.

The use of a sample-barcoded 5' primer and a J-beta primer mix characterized a second PCR of about 7 to 12 cycles. Via MiXCR, TCRdb re-called the 5' RACE reads, giving one row per CDR3 protein. The sample comprises about 1.6 million distinct CDR3 sequences, 34% of which are singletons, and around 10% rests with the top ten. The receptor was isolated from a woman younger than 45 in good health. The sequencing sample was made of blood. The chain is built from TRBV4-1 and TRBJ2-7, with 13 positions matching TRBD2. In DNA form, the CDR3 reads TGCGCCAGCAGCCAAGATTGGACTAGCGGGAGTTACGAGCAGTACTTC. Translated, it gives CASSQDWTSGSYEQYF.